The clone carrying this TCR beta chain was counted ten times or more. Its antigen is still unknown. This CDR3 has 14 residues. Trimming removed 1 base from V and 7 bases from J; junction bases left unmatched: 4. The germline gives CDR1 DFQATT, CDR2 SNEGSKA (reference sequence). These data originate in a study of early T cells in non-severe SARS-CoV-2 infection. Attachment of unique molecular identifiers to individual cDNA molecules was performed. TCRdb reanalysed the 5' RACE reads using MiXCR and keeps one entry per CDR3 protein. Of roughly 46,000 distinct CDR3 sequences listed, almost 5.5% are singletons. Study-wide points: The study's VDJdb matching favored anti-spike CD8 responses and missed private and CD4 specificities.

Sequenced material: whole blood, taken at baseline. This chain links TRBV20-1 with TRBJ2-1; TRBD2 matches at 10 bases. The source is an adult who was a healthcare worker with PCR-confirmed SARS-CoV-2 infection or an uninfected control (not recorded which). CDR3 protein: CSARALAGLNEQFF. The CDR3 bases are TGCAGTGCTAGAGCACTAGCGGGATTGAATGAGCAGTTCTTC.